Given below is one T cell receptor (beta chain) in context. Trimming cost V 3 bases and J 3 bases, with 6 bases left between them. The CDR3 is 13 residues long. Per germline, CDR1 MNHNS and CDR2 SASEGT. Documented time point: patch test 3, about 24 weeks after DPC sensitization. The treatment: therapeutic diphenylcyclopropenone sensitization with weekly scalp DPC. Participating donors were patients with alopecia, aged 18 to 70 years, considered appropriate candidates for DPC. The data belong to a study of human T cells and chemical hapten exposure. Study-level information: Upper inner arm skin measuring about 2 cm by about 2 cm received 2% DPC for sensitization. Patients, chiefly female, had alopecia areata, totalis or universalis.

MiXCR was run by TCRdb on the RACE reads, yielding one entry per CDR3 protein. The table records 110,000 or so distinct CDR3 sequences, less than 40% of them present only once. The genes are TRBV6-1 and TRBJ1-5; D gene unclear. The sample was whole blood, taken in connection with sensitization to the hapten diphenylcyclopropenone (DPC). The receptor was isolated from a man between 35 and 55 years old with alopecia areata. Some clones in this sample may be carry-over from other donors' samples. CDR3 nucleotides: TGTGCCAGCAGTGAGGTCTTCAATCAGCCCCAGCATTTT. Amino acids: CASSEVFNQPQHF.